This T cell receptor (beta chain) was recovered during a study of blood T cell repertoires in COVID-19. Looking at the study overall: The samples span acute and convalescent COVID-19 from the United States, Italy and Spain. Nucleic acid was either cDNA or gDNA, and it came from T cells, B-cell-depleted T cells, or PBMCs.

In the authors' methods: Using reference gene primer amplification, nucleated cell counts were estimated. Produced via immunoSEQ multiplex PCR; TCRdb's table is partial and in-frame only. Clone size and the V and J calls come from that table; the DNA yielded D and trimming. The sample lists 150,000 to 200,000 clones; about 88% were seen once. Germline CDR1 reads LGHNA; CDR2 reads YNFKEQ. The CDR3 sequence is 16 residues long. Trimming pared 0 bases from V and 5 bases from J, leaving 16 bases between. The chain uses TRBV4-2 and TRBJ2-5; TRBD2 is a possible D gene (7 bases). The receptor was derived from a man aged 18 to 29 with acute or convalescent COVID-19. Specimen: peripheral blood. The CDR3 is CASSQDWRGGSETQYF. DNA of the CDR3: TGTGCCAGCAGCCAAGATTGGAGGGGGGGCAGCGAGACCCAGTACTTC.